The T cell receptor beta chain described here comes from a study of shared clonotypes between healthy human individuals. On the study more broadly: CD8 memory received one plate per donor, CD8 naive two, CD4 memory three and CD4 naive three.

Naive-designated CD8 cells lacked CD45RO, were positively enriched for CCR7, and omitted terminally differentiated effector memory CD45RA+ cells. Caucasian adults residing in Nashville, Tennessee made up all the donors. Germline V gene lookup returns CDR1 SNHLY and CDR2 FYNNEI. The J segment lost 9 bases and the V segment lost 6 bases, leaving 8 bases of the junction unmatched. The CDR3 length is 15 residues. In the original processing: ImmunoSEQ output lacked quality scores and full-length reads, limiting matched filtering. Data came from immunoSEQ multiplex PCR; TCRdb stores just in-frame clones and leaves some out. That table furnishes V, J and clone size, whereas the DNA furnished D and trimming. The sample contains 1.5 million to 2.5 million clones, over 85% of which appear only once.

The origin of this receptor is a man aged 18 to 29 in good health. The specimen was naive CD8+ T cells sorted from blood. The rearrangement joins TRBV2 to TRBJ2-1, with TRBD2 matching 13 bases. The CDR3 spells CASSELAGGPSEQFF. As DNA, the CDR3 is TGTGCCAGCAGCGAACTAGCGGGGGGGCCGAGTGAGCAGTTCTTC.